Listed below are T cell receptor beta chains from one sample, sequenced in a study of lung T cells in sarcoidosis with Löfgren's syndrome. Each CDR3 protein gets one entry after TCRdb re-called the reads with MiXCR. Here the sample spans roughly 63,000 distinct CDR3 sequences, 21% being singletons. Material: CD4+ T cells from PBMCs. Source of these receptors: a human donor with sarcoidosis (Löfgren's syndrome or another form), or a control subject (not recorded which). Both conserved end residues are part of each CDR3. The D gene is left open where the match is weak. The size entry is marked missing in some rows and otherwise reads once, few, many or a size class.

TRBD1,TRBV28,TRBJ2-7,medium-sized,CASRSSGTGVWEQYF,TGTGCCAGCAGATCATCCGGGACAGGAGTTTGGGAGCAGTACTTC
TRBD1,TRBV4-3,TRBJ2-7,.,CASSQGQGQSYEQYF,TGCGCCAGCAGCCAAGGACAGGGCCAGTCCTACGAGCAGTACTTC
.,TRBV28,TRBJ1-5,many,CASSLQRNQPQHF,TGTGCCAGCAGTCTACAGCGGAATCAGCCCCAGCATTTT
.,TRBV20-1,TRBJ2-1,many,CSATRAGSSYNEQFF,TGCAGTGCCACCAGGGCAGGCAGCTCCTACAATGAGCAGTTCTTC
.,TRBV28,TRBJ1-5,many,CASSRTSITGPQHF,TGTGCCAGCAGTCGGACATCCATTACCGGGCCCCAGCATTTT
TRBD1,TRBV2,TRBJ2-4,few,CASSELPSGTGKSGAKNIQYF,TGTGCCAGCAGTGAGCTCCCCTCCGGGACAGGGAAGTCGGGAGCCAAAAACATTCAGTACTTC
.,TRBV6-1,TRBJ2-7,many,CASSESIGPLPYEQYF,TGTGCCAGCAGTGAATCAATAGGACCCCTGCCCTACGAGCAGTACTTC
.,TRBV6-1,TRBJ2-7,many,CASRDPGQSYEQYF,TGTGCCAGCAGAGATCCGGGACAAAGCTACGAGCAGTACTTC
.,TRBV3-1,TRBJ1-5,many,CASSLAGYGQPQHF,TGTGCCAGCAGCCTGGCGGGATATGGACAGCCCCAGCATTTT
TRBD2,TRBV19,TRBJ2-1,many,CASNSGRAKDEQFF,TGTGCCAGTAACAGCGGGAGGGCCAAAGATGAGCAGTTCTTC
.,TRBV9,TRBJ2-5,few,CASSVSGRQGQETQYF,TGTGCCAGCAGCGTAAGCGGCAGACAAGGACAAGAGACCCAGTACTTC
TRBD1,TRBV14,TRBJ2-3,many,CASSHFGQGADTQYF,TGTGCCAGCAGCCACTTTGGACAGGGGGCAGATACGCAGTATTTT
.,TRBV6-1,TRBJ1-5,many,CASSEGVGHQPQHF,TGTGCCAGCAGTGAAGGCGTCGGCCATCAGCCCCAGCATTTT
TRBD1,TRBV27,TRBJ1-3,.,CASSSLTGAALNTIYF,TGTGCCAGTAGCTCGCTTACAGGGGCGGCTTTAAACACCATATATTTT
TRBD1,TRBV6-1,TRBJ2-4,many,CASRASGTGVQYF,TGTGCCAGCAGAGCATCCGGGACAGGGGTGCAGTACTTC
.,TRBV2,TRBJ2-7,many,CASSQGRSYEQYF,TGTGCCAGCAGCCAGGGACGGTCCTACGAGCAGTACTTC
.,TRBV30,TRBJ1-1,.,CAGGLSRTKAFF,TGTGCCGGGGGTCTTAGTCGGACTAAAGCTTTCTTT
.,TRBV6-1,TRBJ2-3,many,CASSFRWADTDTQYF,TGTGCCAGCAGTTTCCGGTGGGCTGACACAGATACGCAGTATTTT
.,TRBV10-3,TRBJ2-1,few,CAISGMDNEQFF,TGTGCCATCAGTGGCATGGACAATGAGCAGTTCTTC
TRBD1,TRBV4-1,TRBJ1-1,.,CASSQETGVYSEAFF,TGCGCCAGCAGCCAAGAAACAGGGGTATACTCTGAAGCTTTCTTT
.,TRBV15,TRBJ1-2,few,CATSRDGGTYGYTF,TGTGCCACCAGCAGAGATGGGGGGACGTATGGCTACACCTTC
TRBD2,TRBV14,TRBJ2-1,.,CASSQPGLASSYNEQFF,TGTGCCAGCAGCCAACCAGGACTAGCGTCTTCCTACAATGAGCAGTTCTTC
TRBD1,TRBV7-2,TRBJ2-5,many,CASSARDREFPTQYF,TGTGCCAGCAGCGCCCGGGACAGGGAGTTTCCGACCCAGTACTTC
TRBD2,TRBV6-1,TRBJ2-3,few,CASRKTSGGALTDTQYF,TGTGCCAGCAGGAAGACTAGCGGGGGGGCCCTCACAGATACGCAGTATTTT
.,TRBV19,TRBJ1-4,few,CASSFGQSRRRTTNEKLFF,TGTGCCAGTAGTTTCGGACAGTCCCGAAGAAGGACAACTAATGAAAAACTGTTTTTT
.,TRBV10-3,TRBJ2-1,.,CAIQQGYDTEQFF,TGTGCCATCCAACAGGGTTATGATACTGAGCAGTTCTTC